This TCR beta chain was captured by sequencing in a study of blood T cell repertoires in COVID-19. Across the whole study: COVID-19 samples from acute and convalescent phases originated in the United States, Italy and Spain.

Participants came from under 30 US areas, aged about 18 to 89 years. Recovery meant two consecutive negative NP/OP PCR tests, professional clearance, or resolved symptoms. TCRdb keeps only in-frame clones here, not all; method: immunoSEQ multiplex PCR. The sample consists of hundreds of thousands of clones, around 89% of them appearing once. The germline CDR1 and CDR2 sequences are MNHEY and SMNVEV (reference sequence). The CDR3 length is 11 residues. Trimming pared 5 bases from V and 5 bases from J, leaving 6 bases between. The source material was PBMCs or T cells enriched from blood (not recorded which). This clonotype was obtained from a woman in her late teens or twenties who had recovered from COVID-19. The chain combines TRBV27 with TRBJ1-2; possible D gene TRBD1, 5 bases. The CDR3 coding sequence is TGTGCCAGCAGTGGGGGGTATGGCTACACCTTC. Translation: CASSGGYGYTF.